In this sample, the clone carrying this T cell receptor beta chain turned up once. Libraries were prepared by immunoSEQ multiplex PCR; TCRdb keeps only in-frame clonotypes and omits some of them. Among roughly 700,000 clones listed, about 92% were seen once. This record comes from a study of shared clonotypes between healthy human individuals. Germline loops: CDR1 SGHRS, CDR2 YFSETQ. There are 15 residues in the CDR3. The J segment lost 0 bases and the V segment lost 4 bases, leaving 3 bases of the junction unmatched. This chain links TRBV5-1 with TRBJ2-2, with 7 bases aligning to TRBD2. The TCR comes from a man aged 18 to 35 in good health. Some clones in this sample may be carry-over from other donors' samples. The sequenced material came from memory CD8+ T cells from PBMCs. The subset here: CD45RO+ cells pooled with CCR7-negative TemRA cells. The chain's CDR3 is CASSRTSANTGELFF. The CDR3 DNA sequence: TGCGCCAGCAGCAGGACTAGTGCGAACACCGGGGAGCTGTTTTTT.